The next 18 T cell receptor beta chains were all read from a single sample in a study of cytomegalovirus exposure and HLA in healthy donors. The PCR made use of 60 Vbeta and 13 Jbeta primers. TCRdb keeps only in-frame clones here, not all; method: immunoSEQ multiplex PCR. The data show roughly 200,000 clones, around 88% seen once. The specimen sequenced was PBMCs. The receptors here all came from a woman aged 18-29 years in good health and CMV-seronegative.

V and J are TRBV9 and TRBJ2-7, with 9 bases lining up with TRBD1. The CDR3 covers 15 residues. J lost 5 bases, V lost 3 bases, and 9 bases had no gene match. The germline CDR1 and CDR2 sequences are SGDLS and YYNGEE. The CDR3 sequence: CASSARDREADEQYF. CDR3 bases: TGTGCCAGCAGCGCCCGGGACAGGGAGGCGGACGAGCAGTACTTC.

This chain joins TRBV7-3 and TRBJ2-1, with 10 bases lining up with TRBD2. Germline-derived CDR1 and CDR2 are SGHTA and FQGTGA. This CDR3 comprises 15 residues. With 1 base clipped from V and 8 bases from J, the junction kept 5 bases outside the gene matches. CDR3 sequence (DNA): TGTGCCAGCAGCTTAAAGGCTAGCGGGAGCTATGAGCAGTTCTTC. Amino acid sequence: CASSLKASGSYEQFF. The full variable domain, completed using reference TRBV7-3 and TRBJ2-1, is GAGVSQTPSNKVTEKGKYVELRCDPISGHTALYWYRQSLGQGPEFLIYFQGTGAADDSGLPNDRFFAVRPEGSVSTLKIQRTERGDSAVYLCASSLKASGSYEQFFGPGTRLTVL.

This clone appeared a single time. The chain has TRBV7-2 and TRBJ2-7, with a tentative D call TRBD1 (5 bases). CDR3 length equals 12 residues. Between the trimmed V and J ends, which lost 1 base and 7 bases, there was a span of 8 bases. Germline assignment: CDR1 SGHTA and CDR2 FQGNSA. The CDR3 sequence: CASSLDRWEQYF. Here the CDR3 DNA reads TGTGCCAGCAGCTTAGACAGGTGGGAGCAGTACTTC.

This sequence joins TRBV6-6 and TRBJ2-7; 10 bases match TRBD2. V lost 5 bases, J lost 1 base, and 5 bases stayed unmatched. This CDR3 spans 15 amino acids. Germline V lookup: CDR1 MNHNY, CDR2 SVGAGI (reference sequence). This CDR3 is CASSTGTSVSYEQYF. The DNA of the CDR3 is TGTGCCAGCAGTACCGGGACTAGCGTTTCCTACGAGCAGTACTTC.

This clone showed up just once. V and J are TRBV11-3 and TRBJ2-5; D is unclear. Per germline, CDR1 SGHNT and CDR2 YENEEA. The CDR3 is 12 amino acids. With 5 bases removed from V and 1 base from J, the gap between germline ends came to 5 bases. CDR3 DNA sequence: TGTGCCAGCAGCCAGATCCAAGAGACCCAGTACTTC. Its translation is CASSQIQETQYF.

This clone was seen a handful of times. The chain carries TRBV2 and TRBJ1-6; no clear D. V lost 7 bases and J lost 0, with 10 bases in between. Germline lookup yields CDR1 SNHLY and CDR2 FYNNEI. The CDR3 spans 15 residues. CDR3 in DNA: TGTGCCAGCACCGAGACAAGCTCCTATAATTCACCCCTCCACTTT. Amino acids: CASTETSSYNSPLHF.

The rearrangement joins TRBV4-3 to TRBJ1-4, with 8 bases aligning to TRBD1. Germline CDR1 is LGHNA and CDR2 is YSLEER. J was trimmed by 2 bases and V by 1 base; bases with no gene match: 6. The CDR3 extends over 17 amino acids. The DNA of the CDR3 is TGCGCCAGCAGCCAAGCCGGACAGGGTAGGACTAATGAAAAACTGTTTTTT. Its protein is CASSQAGQGRTNEKLFF.

This sequence joins TRBV28 and TRBJ2-4, with D possibly being TRBD1 (6 bases). V gave up 5 bases and J gave up 6 bases, with 14 bases separating them. This CDR3 has 14 amino acids. The V gene's germline CDR1 is MDHEN and CDR2 SYDVKM. The CDR3 protein is CASSRSSQGNIQYF. The CDR3 nucleotides are TGTGCCAGCAGTAGATCGTCACAGGGAAACATTCAGTACTTC.

This clone was picked up one time. The chain joins TRBV4-1 to TRBJ1-3; 7 bases map to TRBD1. Unmatched junction bases numbered 1, after V lost 2 bases and J lost 0 bases. CDR3 length: 15 residues. Germline CDR1 MGHRA, CDR2 YSYEKL. The CDR3 nucleotides are TGCGCCAGCAGCCAACAGGGGGGCTCTGGAAACACCATATATTTT. Residues: CASSQQGGSGNTIYF.

The chain couples TRBV4-1 to TRBJ2-7, with 11 bases that match TRBD2. This CDR3 has 14 amino acids. V lost 6 bases to trimming and J lost 5 bases; unmatched junction nucleotides: 6. Germline V lookup: CDR1 MGHRA, CDR2 YSYEKL. The CDR3 loop reads CASRQLAGVHEQYF. The CDR3 DNA reads as TGCGCCAGCAGGCAACTAGCGGGAGTCCACGAGCAGTACTTC.

The rearrangement joins TRBV7-8 to TRBJ2-2; D might be TRBD2 (5 bases). Germline V gives CDR1 SGHVS, CDR2 FQNEAQ. The V gene lost 5 bases and the J gene lost 7 bases, with 14 bases spanning the gap. There are 14 residues in the CDR3. The CDR3 loop is CASSGVSRVGELFF. The CDR3 bases are TGTGCCAGCAGCGGCGTCTCGAGGGTCGGGGAGCTGTTTTTT.

The V gene is TRBV4-1, the J gene TRBJ2-2; a possible D gene is TRBD2 (6 bases). The V end was cut by 4 bases, the J end by 5 bases, with 14 bases between. Germline-derived CDR1 and CDR2 are MGHRA and YSYEKL. This CDR3 contains 15 residues. CDR3 amino acids: CASSLGAGRTGELFF. The CDR3 DNA reads as TGCGCCAGCAGCCTTGGAGCAGGGAGGACCGGGGAGCTGTTTTTT.

The V gene is TRBV4-3, the J gene TRBJ2-3; a weak D match, TRBD2 (6 bases). V shed 8 bases and J shed 1 base, with 16 bases lying between them. Germline CDR1 and CDR2: LGHNA and YSLEER. This CDR3 region has 15 residues. The CDR3 nucleotides are TGCGCCAGCGGCAAAAGGGGCGGGGGCACAGATACGCAGTATTTT. This sequence encodes CASGKRGGGTDTQYF.

The rearrangement links TRBV10-1 to TRBJ1-1, with D hard to call. The CDR3 loop spans 15 amino acids. Between the trimmed V and J ends, which lost 1 base and 3 bases, there was a span of 12 bases. CDR1 is WNHNN, CDR2 SYGVQD, per germline (reference sequence). CDR3 in amino acids: CASSEYRGWYTEAFF. Written as DNA, the CDR3 is TGCGCCAGCAGTGAGTATCGGGGTTGGTACACTGAAGCTTTCTTT.

The table lists this clone with a count of one. V is TRBV5-1 and J is TRBJ2-7, with TRBD2 matching 8 bases. Germline loops: CDR1 SGHRS, CDR2 YFSETQ. The CDR3 sequence is 16 residues long. The junction had 10 bases not matched to a gene; V was cut back by 0 bases and J by 5 bases. This chain's CDR3 is CASSLGGRSVGDEQYF. In DNA, the CDR3 is TGCGCCAGCAGCTTGGGCGGGAGGTCGGTCGGCGACGAGCAGTACTTC.

This rearrangement joins TRBV19 to TRBJ1-1, with D maybe TRBD1 (5 bases). The CDR3 covers 15 residues. The V end was cut by 5 bases, the J end by 1 base, with 14 bases between. Per the germline V gene, CDR1 is LNHDA and CDR2 is SQIVND (reference sequence). The CDR3 DNA follows: TGTGCCAGTAGTCTTTTTTTCGGGGGGAACACTGAAGCTTTCTTT. This sequence encodes CASSLFFGGNTEAFF. Drawing the rest from reference TRBV19 and TRBJ1-1, the complete variable domain is DGGITQSPKYLFRKEGQNVTLSCEQNLNHDAMYWYRQDPGQGLRLIYYSQIVNDFQKGDIAEGYSVSREKKESFPLTVTSAQKNPTAFYLCASSLFFGGNTEAFFGQGTRLTVV.

J is TRBJ2-1 and V is TRBV5-4; 9 bases fit TRBD2. Germline V gene sequence: CDR1 SGHNT, CDR2 YYREEE (reference sequence). Trimming took 1 base from V and 4 from J; bases not matched to a gene: 3. CDR3 length: 15 residues. CDR3 DNA: TGTGCCAGCAGCTTGACTAGCGGGCAGTACAATGAGCAGTTCTTC. The encoded protein is CASSLTSGQYNEQFF.

This clone was picked up one time. This chain uses TRBV7-9 with TRBJ1-5; 11 positions agree with TRBD1. There are 15 residues in the CDR3. Germline V gene lookup returns CDR1 SEHNR and CDR2 FQNEAQ (reference sequence). V trimming: 5 bases; J trimming: 6 bases; junction bases outside the gene matches: 6. CDR3 loop: CASSPGQGERQPQHF. CDR3 sequence (DNA): TGTGCCAGCAGCCCGGGACAGGGGGAGCGTCAGCCCCAGCATTTT.